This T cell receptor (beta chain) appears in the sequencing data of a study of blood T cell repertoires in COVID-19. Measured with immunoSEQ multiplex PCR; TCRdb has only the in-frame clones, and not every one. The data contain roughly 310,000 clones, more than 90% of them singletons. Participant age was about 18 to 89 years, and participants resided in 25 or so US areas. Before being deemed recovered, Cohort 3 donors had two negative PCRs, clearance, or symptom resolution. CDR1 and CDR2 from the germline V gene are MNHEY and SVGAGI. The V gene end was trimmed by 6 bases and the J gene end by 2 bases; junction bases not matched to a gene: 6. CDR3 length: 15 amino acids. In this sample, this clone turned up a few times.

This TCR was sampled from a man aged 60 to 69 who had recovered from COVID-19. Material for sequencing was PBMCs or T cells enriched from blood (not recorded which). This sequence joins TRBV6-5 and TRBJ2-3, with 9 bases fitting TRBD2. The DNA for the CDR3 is TGTGCCAGCAGACCCCCGGGACTAGCCACAGATACGCAGTATTTT. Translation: CASRPPGLATDTQYF.